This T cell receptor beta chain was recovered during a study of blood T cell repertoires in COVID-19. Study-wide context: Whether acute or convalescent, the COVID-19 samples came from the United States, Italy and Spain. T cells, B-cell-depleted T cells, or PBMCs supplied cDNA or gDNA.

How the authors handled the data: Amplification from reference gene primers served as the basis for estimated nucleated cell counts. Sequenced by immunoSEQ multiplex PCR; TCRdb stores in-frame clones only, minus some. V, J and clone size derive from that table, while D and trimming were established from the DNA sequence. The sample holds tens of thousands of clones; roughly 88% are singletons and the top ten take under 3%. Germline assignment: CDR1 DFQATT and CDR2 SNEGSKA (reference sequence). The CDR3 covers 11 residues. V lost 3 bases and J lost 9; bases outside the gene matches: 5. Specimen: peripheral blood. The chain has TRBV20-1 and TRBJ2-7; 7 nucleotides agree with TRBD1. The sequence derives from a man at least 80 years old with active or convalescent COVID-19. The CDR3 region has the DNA TGCAGTGCTAGGACAGGGCTGAGGCAGTACTTC. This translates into CSARTGLRQYF.